The 28 T cell receptor beta chains below come from one sample, sequenced in a study of blood T cell repertoires in COVID-19. Data came from immunoSEQ multiplex PCR; TCRdb stores just in-frame clones and leaves some out. The table shows about 280,000 clones, with roughly nine tenths occurring only once. The sequenced sample consisted of peripheral blood. The source of these receptors is a woman in her 40s who had recovered from COVID-19.

In its sample, this clone was seen a few times. The rearrangement links TRBV4-1 to TRBJ1-1, with 8 positions matching TRBD1. Germline CDR1 is MGHRA and CDR2 is YSYEKL. The CDR3 is made up of 15 amino acids. Losses at the gene ends were 0 bases for V and 1 base for J; bases not matched to a gene: 1. The CDR3 here is CASSQEGQANTEAFF. CDR3 in DNA: TGCGCCAGCAGCCAAGAGGGACAGGCGAACACTGAAGCTTTCTTT.

The rearrangement joins TRBV11-3 to TRBJ2-3, with 10 nucleotides matching TRBD2. The germline CDR1 and CDR2 sequences are SGHNT and YENEEA. Trimming at V came to 2 bases and at J to 2 bases, leaving 13 bases not matched to a gene. This CDR3 comprises 19 residues. CDR3 sequence: CASSLSHVLAGVDTDTQYF. The CDR3 bases are TGTGCCAGCAGCTTAAGTCACGTGCTAGCGGGAGTGGACACAGATACGCAGTATTTT.

CDR3 protein: CASSLAWGPQETQYF. In DNA, the CDR3 is TGTGCCAGCAGCCTCGCGTGGGGGCCCCAAGAGACCCAGTACTTC. The chain recombines TRBV7-2 with TRBJ2-5, with D possibly being TRBD1 (6 bases). The CDR3 sequence is 15 residues long. V was clipped by 5 bases and J by 1 base, with 14 bases between them. The germline V gene has CDR1 SGHTA and CDR2 FQGNSA.

This chain links TRBV15 with TRBJ2-3, with 9 bases that match TRBD1. This CDR3 is built from 13 residues. Germline CDR1 LNHNV, CDR2 YYDKDF (reference sequence). Unmatched junction bases numbered 4, after V lost 4 bases and J lost 8 bases. CDR3 loop: CATSKQGAGTQYF. In DNA form, the CDR3 reads TGTGCCACCAGCAAACAGGGGGCCGGTACGCAGTATTTT.

A word on this clone: This sample includes further DNA sequences coding for the same CDR3. V usage is TRBV5-1 and J usage is TRBJ2-7; tentatively, D is TRBD1 (6 bases). The CDR3 length is 15 residues. The V end was cut by 0 bases, the J end by 2 bases, with 12 bases between. Germline V lookup: CDR1 SGHRS, CDR2 YFSETQ. CDR3 in amino acids: CASSLAGTPTYEQYF. The CDR3 nucleotides are TGCGCCAGCAGCTTGGCCGGGACACCGACCTACGAGCAGTACTTC.

The chain employs TRBV9 and TRBJ1-2, with D possibly TRBD1 on 6 matching bases. Germline V lookup: CDR1 SGDLS, CDR2 YYNGEE. This CDR3 contains 17 residues. V gave up 3 bases and J gave up 1 base, with 19 bases separating them. The CDR3 DNA reads as TGTGCCAGCAGCGCCGACAGGTTCCCAGGAGGTAACTATGGCTACACCTTC. This codes for CASSADRFPGGNYGYTF.

This clone appeared once. The CDR3 here is CASSLVGSATEAFF. The CDR3 DNA follows: TGTGCCAGCAGCTTAGTTGGCAGCGCGACTGAAGCTTTCTTT. The V gene is TRBV7-2, the J gene TRBJ1-1, with D hard to call. The germline gives CDR1 SGHTA, CDR2 FQGNSA. Trimming cost V 1 base and J 5 bases, with 11 bases left between them. The CDR3 extends over 14 amino acids.

In its sample, this clone was seen many times. The chain couples TRBV5-4 to TRBJ2-5; 10 bases agree with TRBD2. In germline, CDR1 is SGHNT, CDR2 YYREEE (reference sequence). V shed 10 bases, J shed 0 bases, and the junction held 3 bases outside the gene matches. There are 13 residues in the CDR3. CDR3 sequence reads: CAGGLAYQETQYF. The CDR3, as DNA: TGTGCCGGGGGACTAGCGTACCAAGAGACCCAGTACTTC.

This sequence joins TRBV25-1 and TRBJ2-5; TRBD2 matches 10 bases. The CDR3 extends over 18 amino acids. V lost 0 bases, J lost 1 base, and 8 bases stayed unmatched. CDR1 is MGHDK, CDR2 SYGVNS, per germline. The CDR3 loop is CASSEYPASGRAQETQYF. CDR3 DNA: TGTGCCAGCAGTGAATATCCGGCTAGCGGGAGAGCCCAAGAGACCCAGTACTTC.

The chain is built from TRBV6-5 and TRBJ1-1; TRBD1 aligns across 9 bases. Germline V gene data show CDR1 as MNHEY and CDR2 as SVGAGI. The CDR3 covers 14 residues. The junction had 4 bases not matched to a gene; V was cut back by 6 bases and J by 2 bases. CDR3 amino acids: CASSRDRDNTEAFF. In DNA form, the CDR3 reads TGTGCCAGCAGCCGGGACAGGGACAACACTGAAGCTTTCTTT.

V and J are TRBV5-1 and TRBJ1-6; TRBD1 aligns across 7 bases. CDR1 is SGHRS, CDR2 YFSETQ, per germline. J was trimmed by 9 bases and V by 0 bases; bases with no gene match: 9. This CDR3 contains 16 residues. This chain's CDR3 is CASSLAEQGRGSPLHF. The CDR3 DNA reads TGCGCCAGCAGCTTGGCGGAACAGGGGCGGGGTTCACCCCTCCACTTT.

The chain uses TRBV6-1 and TRBJ1-5, with D possibly being TRBD1 (5 bases). CDR1 and CDR2 (germline): MNHNS, SASEGT. V was pared by 2 bases and J by 7 bases, with 9 bases between. The CDR3 has 13 amino acids. The DNA of the CDR3 is TGTGCCAGCAGTGAAAACAGGCGGCAGCCCCAGCATTTT. It specifies CASSENRRQPQHF.

The chain has TRBV30 and TRBJ2-7; 9 bases agree with TRBD1. The V and J ends lost 0 bases and 6 bases, in that order; junction bases with no gene match: 9. The germline gives CDR1 GTSNPN, CDR2 SVGIG (reference sequence). This CDR3 region has 15 residues. CDR3 bases: TGTGCCTGGAGTGTACCCGGGACAGGGAGCGGCGAGCAGTACTTC. This encodes CAWSVPGTGSGEQYF. The full variable domain, its missing parts supplied by reference TRBV30 and TRBJ2-7, is SQTIHQWPATLVQPVGSPLSLECTVEGTSNPNLYWYRQAAGRGLQLLFYSVGIGQISSEVPQNLSASRPQDRQFILSSKKLLLSDSGFYLCAWSVPGTGSGEQYFGPGTRLTVT.

V is TRBV19 and J is TRBJ1-5, with D perhaps TRBD1 (5 bases). The CDR3 consists of 15 residues. The germline V and J ends were trimmed by 9 bases and 1 base, with 16 bases remaining between them. The germline V gene encodes CDR1 LNHDA and CDR2 SQIVND (reference sequence). The DNA of the CDR3 is TGTGCCAGCACAAACGAGGACACAAGCAATCAGCCCCAGCATTTT. This translates into CASTNEDTSNQPQHF.

The V call is TRBV2, the J call TRBJ1-1; D ambiguous. The germline V gene has CDR1 SNHLY and CDR2 FYNNEI. The CDR3 runs 11 residues. The ends were cut back, 9 bases at V and 4 bases at J, with 9 bases in the middle. CDR3 in amino acids: CASAGSTEAFF. Here the CDR3 DNA reads TGTGCCAGTGCAGGAAGCACTGAAGCTTTCTTT. The entire variable domain, with the rest obtained from reference TRBV2 and TRBJ1-1, is as follows: EPEVTQTPSHQVTQMGQEVILRCVPISNHLYFYWYRQILGQKVEFLVSFYNNEISEKSEIFDDQFSVERPDGSNFTLKIRSTKLEDSAMYFCASAGSTEAFFGQGTRLTVV.

The chain uses TRBV7-7 and TRBJ2-1; D gene uncertain. V was pared by 10 bases and J by 7 bases, with 17 bases between. The CDR3 totals 13 residues. Germline CDR1 reads SSHAT; CDR2 reads FNYEAQ (reference sequence). CDR3: CAITPANENEQFF. Here the CDR3 DNA reads TGTGCCATAACCCCCGCGAACGAGAATGAGCAGTTCTTC. Filled out from reference TRBV7-7 and TRBJ2-1, the complete variable domain reads GAGVSQSPRYKVTKRGQDVTLRCDPISSHATLYWYQQALGQGPEFLTYFNYEAQPDKSGLPSDRFSAERPEGSISTLTIQRTEQRDSAMYRCAITPANENEQFFGPGTRLTVL.

The rearrangement uses TRBV27 and TRBJ1-5; D is possibly TRBD1 (5 bases). V dropped 6 bases and J dropped 4 bases, with 13 bases sitting between them. The CDR3 consists of 14 residues. CDR1 MNHEY and CDR2 SMNVEV come from the germline V gene (reference sequence). Here the CDR3 reads CASRRGSGNQPQHF. The CDR3 DNA sequence: TGTGCCAGCAGGCGGGGCTCGGGGAATCAGCCCCAGCATTTT.

The chain couples TRBV11-3 to TRBJ1-5; TRBD1 matches 12 bases. From germline, CDR1 is SGHNT and CDR2 YENEEA. Germline trimming cut 1 base from V and 7 bases from J; bases unmatched to any gene: 5. This CDR3 has 16 residues. The CDR3: CASSLGRDRGHQPQHF. CDR3 coding DNA: TGTGCCAGCAGCTTAGGGCGGGACAGGGGGCACCAGCCCCAGCATTTT.

In DNA form, the CDR3 reads TGTGCCAGCAGCTTCGAGGGACTAGCGGGAGGAATCGGCAATGAGCAGTTCTTC. Translating gives CASSFEGLAGGIGNEQFF. The chain is built from TRBV7-6 and TRBJ2-1; 15 nucleotides line up with TRBD2. The trim removed 3 bases at V and 6 bases at J, leaving 9 bases unmatched. CDR1 SGHVS and CDR2 FNYEAQ come from the germline V gene. There are 18 residues in the CDR3. Full variable domain (remainder filled in from reference TRBV7-6 and TRBJ2-1): GAGVSQSPRYKVTKRGQDVALRCDPISGHVSLYWYRQALGQGPEFLTYFNYEAQQDKSGLPNDRFSAERPEGSISTLTIQRTEQRDSAMYRCASSFEGLAGGIGNEQFFGPGTRLTVL.

The chain couples TRBV5-1 to TRBJ1-2; 7 positions agree with TRBD1. The J segment lost 0 bases and the V segment lost 5 bases, leaving 4 bases of the junction unmatched. CDR3 length: 14 amino acids. Germline assignment: CDR1 SGHRS and CDR2 YFSETQ. CDR3 loop: CASRTGQPNYGYTF. CDR3 nucleotide sequence: TGCGCCAGCAGAACGGGACAGCCTAACTATGGCTACACCTTC.

This clone was detected only once. CDR3 protein: CASSEARSLAGVGETQYF. The DNA for the CDR3 is TGTGCCAGCAGTGAAGCCCGTAGCCTAGCGGGAGTGGGGGAGACCCAGTACTTC. The J gene is TRBJ2-5, the V gene TRBV6-1; 10 nucleotides match TRBD2. Germline-derived CDR1 and CDR2 are MNHNS and SASEGT. V trimming: 0 bases; J trimming: 5 bases; junction bases outside the gene matches: 12. The CDR3 runs to 18 residues.

This clone was picked up one time. V gene TRBV5-1 combines with J gene TRBJ2-5; 7 bases align to TRBD2. Losses at the gene ends were 0 bases for V and 4 bases for J; bases not matched to a gene: 6. The CDR3 totals 15 residues. Per germline, CDR1 SGHRS and CDR2 YFSETQ. This chain's CDR3 is CASSLVGEGGETQYF. The CDR3 nucleotides read TGCGCCAGCAGCTTGGTCGGGGAGGGCGGAGAGACCCAGTACTTC.

This chain joins TRBV27 and TRBJ2-1; tentative D call: TRBD2 (5 bases). CDR1 MNHEY and CDR2 SMNVEV come from the germline V gene (reference sequence). This CDR3 contains 15 residues. Trimming pared 8 bases from V and 3 bases from J, leaving 17 bases between. CDR3 residues: CASSPPTGSYNEQFF. The DNA of the CDR3 is TGTGCCAGCTCCCCTCCCACGGGAAGCTACAATGAGCAGTTCTTC.

The chain has TRBV18 and TRBJ1-1; 7 nucleotides align to TRBD1. With 4 bases clipped from V and 1 base from J, the junction kept 3 bases outside the gene matches. Germline assignment: CDR1 KGHSH and CDR2 LQKENI. The CDR3 has 14 amino acids. CDR3 DNA: TGTGCCAGCTCACACCGGACAGGGAACACTGAAGCTTTCTTT. Its protein is CASSHRTGNTEAFF.

This rearrangement joins TRBV2 to TRBJ1-5; maybe TRBD1 (6 bases). The V end was cut by 8 bases, the J end by 5 bases, with 13 bases between. The length of the CDR3 is 13 residues. The V gene's germline CDR1 is SNHLY and CDR2 FYNNEI. The CDR3 loop reads CASGRGPDQPQHF. DNA of the CDR3: TGTGCCAGCGGGCGGGGGCCCGATCAGCCCCAGCATTTT.

The chain has TRBV2 and TRBJ2-1; TRBD2 agrees at 11 bases. V was pared by 2 bases and J by 7 bases, with 4 bases of the junction left unmatched. CDR3 length: 15 amino acids. Germline V gives CDR1 SNHLY, CDR2 FYNNEI. CDR3 nucleotides: TGTGCCAGCAGTGAATCGACTAGCGGGATAAATGAGCAGTTCTTC. This encodes CASSESTSGINEQFF.

This sequence joins TRBV4-1 and TRBJ2-3; D might be TRBD2 (6 bases). The length of the CDR3 is 14 residues. Trimming shortened V by 3 bases and J by 1 base, and 8 bases separated the two germline ends. Germline CDR1 is MGHRA and CDR2 is YSYEKL. The CDR3: CASSQPSGTDTQYF. The CDR3 DNA follows: TGCGCCAGCAGCCAGCCTAGCGGCACAGATACGCAGTATTTT.

The chain employs TRBV25-1 and TRBJ1-4, with no clear D. The CDR3 runs to 18 residues. V gave up 4 bases and J gave up 8 bases, with 26 bases separating them. Germline CDR1 is MGHDK and CDR2 is SYGVNS. This chain's CDR3 is CASSGPAVRAPAGEKLFF. The CDR3 nucleotides are TGTGCCAGCAGTGGTCCGGCTGTTCGAGCCCCGGCGGGGGAAAAACTGTTTTTT.